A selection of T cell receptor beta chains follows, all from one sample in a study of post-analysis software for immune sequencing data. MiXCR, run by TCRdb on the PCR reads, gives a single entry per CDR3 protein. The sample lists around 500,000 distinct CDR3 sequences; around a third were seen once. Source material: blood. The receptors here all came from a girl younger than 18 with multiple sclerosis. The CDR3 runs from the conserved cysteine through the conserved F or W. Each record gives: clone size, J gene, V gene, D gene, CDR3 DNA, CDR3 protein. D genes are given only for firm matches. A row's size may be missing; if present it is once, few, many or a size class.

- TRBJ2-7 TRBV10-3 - TGTGCCATCAGTGAGCAGGGATCGGCCTACGAGCAGTACTTC CAISEQGSAYEQYF
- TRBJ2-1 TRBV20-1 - TGCAGTGCTAGGGCAGGGCCAAGGCAGTTCTTC CSARAGPRQFF
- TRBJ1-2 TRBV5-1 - TGCGCCAGCAAGACGGCGATTTATCATGGCTACACCTTC CASKTAIYHGYTF
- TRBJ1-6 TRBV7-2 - TGTGCCAGCAGTTCCCCTTTTTCACCCCTCCACTTT CASSSPFSPLHF
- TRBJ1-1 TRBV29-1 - TGCAGCGTTTCAAGGACTGCGGAGAACACTGAAGCTTTCTTT CSVSRTAENTEAFF
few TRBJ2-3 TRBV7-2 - TGTGCCAGCAGCTTAGTGGGCCCGGAGGGGCAGTATTTT CASSLVGPEGQYF
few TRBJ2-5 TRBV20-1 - TGCAGTGCTAGCCCCGAGCTAGGCGAGACCCAGTACTTC CSASPELGETQYF
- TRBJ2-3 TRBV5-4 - TGTGCCAGCACCAGGGAGGTAGCGGCGAGAGATACGCAGTATTTT CASTREVAARDTQYF
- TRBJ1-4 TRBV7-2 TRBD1 TGTGCCAGCAGCCCCTACAGGGGTGCCCTGTTTTTT CASSPYRGALFF
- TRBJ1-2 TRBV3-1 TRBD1 TGTGCCAGCAGCCAAGATGTTCGGCAGGGGGCCGTCACCTTC CASSQDVRQGAVTF
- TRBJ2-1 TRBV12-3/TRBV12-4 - TGTGCCAGCAGTTTTGATCCGGGGAGCTCCTACAATGAGCAGTTCTTC CASSFDPGSSYNEQFF
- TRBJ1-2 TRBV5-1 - TGCGCCAGCAGCCTCGCCGTCTTTTCCCCCCTAGATGGCTACACCTTC CASSLAVFSPLDGYTF
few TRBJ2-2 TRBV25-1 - TGTGCCAGCAGTGGTCCGGGGGTCCTCACCGGGGAGCTGTTTTTT CASSGPGVLTGELFF
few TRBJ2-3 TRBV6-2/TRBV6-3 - TGTGCCAGCAGTTACTCGAGGGCGGGGGCGATACGACCAGATACGCAGTATTTT CASSYSRAGAIRPDTQYF
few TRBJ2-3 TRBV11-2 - TGTGCCAGCAGCTTAGAGGTGACAGTCACAGATACGCAGTATTTT CASSLEVTVTDTQYF
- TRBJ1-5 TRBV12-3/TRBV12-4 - TGTGCCAGCAGTCCCCAGGGGTCCGATAGCAATCAGCCCCAGCATTTT CASSPQGSDSNQPQHF
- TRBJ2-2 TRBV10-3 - TGTGCCATCAGCTCAACGCCCCGGGGCACCGGGGAGCTGTTTTTT CAISSTPRGTGELFF
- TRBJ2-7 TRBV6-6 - TGTGCCAGCAGTTACTCCCAGAGCTCCTACGAGCAGTACTTC CASSYSQSSYEQYF
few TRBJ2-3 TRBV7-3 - TGTGCCAGCAGCCTTCAGGGAGAGCTCGCAGATACGCAGTATTTT CASSLQGELADTQYF
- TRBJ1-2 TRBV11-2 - TGTGCCAGCAGCTTTGCGGGGGGAGCAGGGGTAGGCTACACCTTC CASSFAGGAGVGYTF
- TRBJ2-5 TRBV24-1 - TGTGCCACCAGTTTCGGGATCACCTCACAAGAGAACCAGTACTTC CATSFGITSQENQYF
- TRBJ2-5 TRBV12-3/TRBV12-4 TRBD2 TGTGCCAGCAGGGGGACTAGAGGGGGGGGAGAGGCCCAGTATTTC CASRGTRGGGEAQYF
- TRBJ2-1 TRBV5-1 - TGCGCCAGCAGCTTGGAAGTGGGGACAATATCCAATGAGCAGTTCTTC CASSLEVGTISNEQFF
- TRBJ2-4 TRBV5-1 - TGCGCCAGCAGCTCGGAGGCAGATAACAAAAACATTCAGTACTTC CASSSEADNKNIQYF